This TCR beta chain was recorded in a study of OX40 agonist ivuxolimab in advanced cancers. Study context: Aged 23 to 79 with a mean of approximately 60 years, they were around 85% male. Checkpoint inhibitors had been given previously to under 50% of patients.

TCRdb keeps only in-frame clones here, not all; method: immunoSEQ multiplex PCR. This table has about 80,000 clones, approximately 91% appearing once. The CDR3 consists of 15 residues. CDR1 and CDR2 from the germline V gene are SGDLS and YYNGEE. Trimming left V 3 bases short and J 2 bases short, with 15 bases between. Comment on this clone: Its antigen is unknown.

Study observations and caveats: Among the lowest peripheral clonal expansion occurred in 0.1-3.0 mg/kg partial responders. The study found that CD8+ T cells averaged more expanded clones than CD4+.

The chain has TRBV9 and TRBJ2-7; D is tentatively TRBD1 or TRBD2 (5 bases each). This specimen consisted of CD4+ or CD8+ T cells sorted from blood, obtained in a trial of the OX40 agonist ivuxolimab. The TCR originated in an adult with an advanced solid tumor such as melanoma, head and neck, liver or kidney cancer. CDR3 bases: TGTGCCAGCAGCGCCCGGGACGGAAAAACCTACGAGCAGTACTTC. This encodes CASSARDGKTYEQYF. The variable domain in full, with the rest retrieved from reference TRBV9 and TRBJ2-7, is DSGVTQTPKHLITATGQRVTLRCSPRSGDLSVYWYQQSLDQGLQFLIQYYNGEERAKGNILERFSAQQFPDLHSELNLSSLELGDSALYFCASSARDGKTYEQYFGPGTRLTVT.